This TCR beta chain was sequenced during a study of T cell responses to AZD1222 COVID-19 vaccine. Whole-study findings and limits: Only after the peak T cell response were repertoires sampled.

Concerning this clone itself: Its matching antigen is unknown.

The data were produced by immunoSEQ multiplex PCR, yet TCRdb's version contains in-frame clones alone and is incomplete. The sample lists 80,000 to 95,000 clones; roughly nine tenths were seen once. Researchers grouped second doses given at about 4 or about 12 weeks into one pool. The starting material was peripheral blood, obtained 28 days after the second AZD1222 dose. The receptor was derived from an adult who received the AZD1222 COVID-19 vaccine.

CDR3 residues: CAWSPDRNTEAFF. The CDR3 DNA sequence: TGTGCCTGGAGTCCCGACAGGAACACTGAAGCTTTCTTT. The chain has TRBV30 and TRBJ1-1; maybe TRBD1 (5 bases). This CDR3 region has 13 residues. V dropped 2 bases and J dropped 1 base, with 8 bases sitting between them. Germline V lookup: CDR1 GTSNPN, CDR2 SVGIG (reference sequence).